Below, 12 T cell receptor beta chains from the same sample are listed, as sequenced in a study of cytomegalovirus exposure and HLA in healthy donors. PCR primers comprised 60 Vbeta and 13 Jbeta primers. Clones were read by immunoSEQ multiplex PCR, and TCRdb kept only the in-frame ones, dropping some. The sample lists approximately 150,000 clones, roughly 83% occurring once. What was sequenced was PBMCs. Source of these receptors: a man aged 30-40 years in good health and CMV-seronegative.

Worth noting for this clone: Mismatch with germline at one junction end may stem from a read error. Other nucleotide sequences from this sample produce the same CDR3. The rearrangement joins TRBV27 to TRBJ2-1; a weak D match, TRBD1 (6 bases). Germline CDR1 is MNHEY and CDR2 is SMNVEV (reference sequence). The CDR3 is 16 amino acids. The CDR3 loop reads CASSLYGDISYNEQFF. The CDR3 DNA sequence: TGTGCCAGCAGCTTATACGGGGACATCTCCTACAATGAGCAGTTCTTC.

This rearrangement joins TRBV5-1 to TRBJ2-5, with TRBD1 matching 10 bases. The germline V gene encodes CDR1 SGHRS and CDR2 YFSETQ. The CDR3 covers 15 residues. J was trimmed by 4 bases and V by 5 bases; bases with no gene match: 8. The CDR3: CASRSTGGLGETQYF. CDR3 in DNA: TGCGCCAGCAGGTCGACAGGGGGCTTGGGAGAGACCCAGTACTTC.

V is TRBV7-6 and J is TRBJ2-1; D is unclear. The V end lost 2 bases, the J end lost 10 bases, and 12 bases lay between the germline ends. Germline CDR1 is SGHVS and CDR2 is FNYEAQ. This CDR3 is built from 13 residues. CDR3 sequence: CASSLNPIPEQFF. The CDR3 DNA reads as TGTGCCAGCAGCTTAAACCCTATCCCCGAGCAGTTCTTC.

The chain combines TRBV29-1 with TRBJ2-5, with 7 bases that match TRBD2. The germline V gene encodes CDR1 SQVTM and CDR2 ANQGSEA. Trimming took 5 bases from V and 4 from J; bases not matched to a gene: 7. This CDR3 is built from 13 residues. CDR3 region: CSVQGGRGETQYF. The CDR3 DNA reads TGCAGCGTTCAAGGTGGGAGGGGAGAGACCCAGTACTTC. Filled out from reference TRBV29-1 and TRBJ2-5, the complete variable domain reads SAVISQKPSRDICQRGTSLTIQCQVDSQVTMMFWYRQQPGQSLTLIATANQGSEATYESGFVIDKFPISRPNLTFSTLTVSNMSPEDSSIYLCSVQGGRGETQYFGPGTRLLVL.

The chain recombines TRBV5-1 with TRBJ2-7; D might be TRBD1 (6 bases). Per the germline V gene, CDR1 is SGHRS and CDR2 is YFSETQ. This CDR3 region has 14 residues. With 4 bases removed from V and 3 bases from J, the gap between germline ends came to 14 bases. As DNA, the CDR3 is TGCGCCAGCAGCGGAACAAGGGGGAACTACGAGCAGTACTTC. It translates to CASSGTRGNYEQYF.

The chain links TRBV11-2 to TRBJ2-6, with 8 bases that match TRBD2. Germline lookup yields CDR1 SGHAT and CDR2 FQNNGV. The CDR3 loop spans 16 amino acids. With 8 bases clipped from V and 0 bases from J, the junction kept 6 bases outside the gene matches. The CDR3 loop is CASAGGVFSGANVLTF. Written as DNA, the CDR3 is TGTGCCAGCGCGGGGGGAGTTTTCTCTGGGGCCAACGTCCTGACTTTC.

The chain combines TRBV2 with TRBJ2-2; D may be TRBD1 (6 bases). Germline CDR1 and CDR2: SNHLY and FYNNEI. V lost 6 bases to trimming and J lost 1 base, with 6 bases between them. The length of the CDR3 is 13 residues. The DNA of the CDR3 is TGTGCCAGCAGGGACAGGAACACCGGGGAGCTGTTTTTT. It encodes CASRDRNTGELFF.

In its sample, this clone was seen once. The V gene is TRBV6-6, the J gene TRBJ1-5; 8 bases map to TRBD1. The V segment lost 5 bases and the J segment 0 bases; nucleotides outside the gene matches: 3. Germline V gene data show CDR1 as MNHNY and CDR2 as SVGAGI (reference sequence). CDR3 length equals 15 residues. CDR3 in DNA: TGTGCCAGCAGTACGGGACAGGATAGCAATCAGCCCCAGCATTTT. This gives the protein CASSTGQDSNQPQHF.

The chain joins TRBV27 to TRBJ2-4, with 12 bases fitting TRBD1. The CDR3 extends over 19 amino acids. CDR1 and CDR2 from the germline V gene are MNHEY and SMNVEV (reference sequence). J was trimmed by 3 bases and V by 10 bases; bases with no gene match: 19. The CDR3 loop is CATSRGPGQGANNKNIQYF. CDR3 DNA sequence: TGTGCCACCTCCAGGGGACCGGGACAGGGGGCGAATAACAAAAACATTCAGTACTTC.

V usage is TRBV7-9 and J usage is TRBJ2-3, with D unresolved. The CDR3 runs to 14 residues. Germline-derived CDR1 and CDR2 are SEHNR and FQNEAQ (reference sequence). V dropped 5 bases and J dropped 5 bases, with 14 bases sitting between them. This CDR3 reads CASSAKATVDTQYF. The CDR3 region has the DNA TGTGCCAGCAGCGCTAAGGCCACAGTAGATACGCAGTATTTT. Looking up the rest from reference TRBV7-9 and TRBJ2-3 gives the full variable domain: DTGVSQNPRHKITKRGQNVTFRCDPISEHNRLYWYRQTLGQGPEFLTYFQNEAQLEKSRLLSDRFSAERPKGSFSTLEIQRTEQGDSAMYLCASSAKATVDTQYFGPGTRLTVL.

The rearrangement uses TRBV2 and TRBJ1-2; TRBD1 is a possible D gene (5 bases). V dropped 10 bases and J dropped 5 bases, with 17 bases sitting between them. The CDR3 consists of 13 residues. Germline assignment: CDR1 SNHLY and CDR2 FYNNEI. The CDR3 nucleotides read TGTGCCACCAGGGAGGGATTGAGGTATGGCTACACCTTC. As protein: CATREGLRYGYTF.

As DNA, the CDR3 is TGCGCCAGCAGCTTTCTAGCGGGGGGTGACAATGAGCAGTTCTTC. Encoded protein: CASSFLAGGDNEQFF. The chain uses TRBV5-1 and TRBJ2-1, with 11 bases fitting TRBD2. The V and J ends lost 2 bases and 5 bases, in that order; junction bases with no gene match: 3. The germline gives CDR1 SGHRS, CDR2 YFSETQ. This CDR3 region has 15 residues.